One TCR beta chain is described in this entry. Antigen: not known. This specimen comes from a study of CD8 T cells in ankylosing spondylitis. Whole-study findings and limits: The clones that were linked to disease were reported to be significantly enriched in matched synovial fluid samples from ankylosing spondylitis patients. Past research had described some motif variants in reactive arthritis synovial fluid and blood.

As the method for making TCR beta libraries, quantitative 5'-RACE with molecular barcodes was used. TCRdb ran MiXCR on the 5' RACE reads and lists one entry per CDR3 protein. The repertoire includes approximately 140,000 distinct CDR3 sequences, 40% to 50% of them detected once, and 12% to 15% sits in the top ten. The ends lost 1 base at V and 3 bases at J; junction bases unmatched: 5. CDR1 LGHNA and CDR2 YNFKEQ come from the germline V gene. This CDR3 region has 16 residues. Sequenced: synovial fluid, either unsorted or a sorted T cell fraction (not recorded which). This sequence originates from a male donor with ankylosing spondylitis. V and J are TRBV4-2 and TRBJ2-3, with 9 bases lining up with TRBD2. In nucleotides, the CDR3 is TGTGCCAGCAGCCAAGTGAGCGGGGGGCCTACAGATACGCAGTATTTT. Amino acid sequence: CASSQVSGGPTDTQYF.